Following are 18 T cell receptor beta chains from one sample sequenced in a study of neurological immune-mediated disorders. Time point described: longitudinal time-point 2. One entry per CDR3 protein, called by TCRdb with MiXCR from the 5' RACE reads. The table lists some 87,000 distinct CDR3 sequences, approximately 13% of them singletons. The sequenced material came from PBMCs. The source of these receptors is a female donor with HTLV-1-associated myelopathy (HAM/TSP).

This clonotype appeared many times. The chain couples TRBV12-3 or TRBV12-4 to TRBJ2-7; D uncertain. V shed 2 bases and J shed 0 bases, with 8 bases lying between them. The CDR3 is 14 amino acids. CDR3 residues: CASSLRQVSYEQYF. The DNA of the CDR3 is TGTGCCAGCAGTTTACGGCAGGTCTCCTACGAGCAGTACTTC.

The table lists this clonotype with a few counts. The chain is built from TRBV5-1 and TRBJ2-5; 12 bases are shared with TRBD2. Trimming cost V 0 bases and J 5 bases; bases outside gene matches: 2. Germline CDR1 SGHRS, CDR2 YFSETQ. This CDR3 is built from 15 residues. CDR3 in amino acids: CASSLAGTSGETQYF. CDR3 bases: TGCGCCAGCAGCTTGGCTGGGACTAGCGGGGAGACCCAGTACTTC.

At least ten counts were recorded for this clonotype. The rearrangement uses TRBV7-2 and TRBJ1-1; a weak D match, TRBD1 (5 bases). CDR1 is SGHTA, CDR2 FQGNSA, per germline. The CDR3 sequence is 14 residues long. V was cut by 5 bases and J by 5 bases, with 15 bases left in between. CDR3 sequence reads: CASSLGGGDTEAFF. The CDR3, as DNA: TGTGCCAGCAGCCTAGGCGGGGGAGATACTGAAGCTTTCTTT.

This clonotype came up many times. CDR3 amino acids: CASSPDASGNSPLHF. The CDR3 DNA reads as TGTGCCAGCAGCCCCGACGCTTCTGGAAATTCACCCCTCCACTTT. The chain uses TRBV7-8 and TRBJ1-6; no clear D gene. Trimming removed 5 bases from V and 7 bases from J, with 15 bases in between. Germline assignment: CDR1 SGHVS and CDR2 FQNEAQ. This CDR3 comprises 15 residues.

This clonotype was found many times. V usage is TRBV20-1 and J usage is TRBJ2-1; 8 bases are shared with TRBD1. Looked up from germline, CDR1 is DFQATT and CDR2 is SNEGSKA (reference sequence). The CDR3 has 14 residues. Trimming removed 3 bases from V and 7 bases from J; junction bases left unmatched: 8. The CDR3 DNA reads TGCAGTGCTAGTAAGCAGGGGGCGCGTAATGAGCAGTTCTTC. Its protein is CSASKQGARNEQFF.

This clonotype was seen many times. CDR3: CASSQDLGGVYEQYF. The DNA of the CDR3 is TGTGCCAGCAGCCAAGATCTGGGGGGCGTCTACGAGCAGTACTTC. The chain couples TRBV3-1 to TRBJ2-7; the D call may be TRBD1 or TRBD2 (6 bases each). Germline V gene data show CDR1 as LGHDT and CDR2 as YNNKEL (reference sequence). This CDR3 has 15 residues. The V gene lost 0 bases and the J gene lost 3 bases, with 12 bases spanning the gap.

This clonotype was picked up many times. This rearrangement joins TRBV10-3 to TRBJ2-7, with 10 positions matching TRBD1. Germline trimming cut 3 bases from V and 4 bases from J; bases unmatched to any gene: 6. The germline V gene has CDR1 ENHRY and CDR2 SYGVKD. The length of the CDR3 is 15 residues. The CDR3 protein is CAISDPGQGFYEQYF. CDR3 nucleotides: TGTGCCATCAGTGACCCGGGACAGGGGTTTTACGAGCAGTACTTC.

The sample holds many counts of this clonotype. V usage is TRBV18 and J usage is TRBJ1-1; no reliable D call. This CDR3 spans 12 amino acids. V was clipped by 3 bases and J by 4 bases, with 6 bases between them. The germline gives CDR1 KGHSH, CDR2 LQKENI. The CDR3 region has the DNA TGTGCCAGCTCACCCGCGGCCACTGAAGCTTTCTTT. Amino acid sequence: CASSPAATEAFF. Full variable domain (missing parts from reference TRBV18 and TRBJ1-1): NAGVMQNPRHLVRRRGQEARLRCSPMKGHSHVYWYRQLPEEGLKFMVYLQKENIIDESGMPKERFSAEFPKEGPSILRIQQVVRGDSAAYFCASSPAATEAFFGQGTRLTVV.

This clonotype was picked up many times. This chain connects TRBV2 to TRBJ1-1; the D is unclear. The CDR3 contains 10 residues. V gave up 8 bases and J gave up 7 bases, with 8 bases separating them. Germline V gene sequence: CDR1 SNHLY, CDR2 FYNNEI. CDR3: CASSVVEAFF. DNA for the CDR3: TGTGCCAGCTCAGTGGTTGAAGCTTTCTTT.

This sequence joins TRBV7-6 and TRBJ2-1; 8 bases align to TRBD1. CDR1 and CDR2 from the germline V gene are SGHVS and FNYEAQ. J lost 4 bases, V lost 0 bases, and 2 bases had no gene match. This CDR3 contains 15 residues. The CDR3 loop reads CASSLAYRGYNEQFF. The CDR3 DNA reads TGTGCCAGCAGCTTAGCGTACAGGGGGTACAATGAGCAGTTCTTC.

This clonotype was observed at least ten times. The chain couples TRBV28 to TRBJ1-6; D gene ambiguous. CDR3 length: 14 residues. The germline V gene has CDR1 MDHEN and CDR2 SYDVKM. V was cut by 8 bases and J by 0 bases, with 8 bases left in between. The CDR3 region has the DNA TGTGCCAGCTCCGGGAGCTCCTATAATTCACCCCTCCACTTT. It encodes CASSGSSYNSPLHF.

There are a few counts of this clonotype. Sequence at one end of the junction differs from germline and may be a read error. The CDR3 region has the DNA TGTGCCAGCAGCCACGACGGGACAGGGGATTTGGAGGACACTGAAGCTCTCTTT. Translating gives CASSHDGTGDLEDTEALF. V gene TRBV4-2 combines with J gene TRBJ1-1, with 10 bases that match TRBD1. CDR3 length equals 18 residues. Germline lookup yields CDR1 LGHNA and CDR2 YNFKEQ.

This clonotype showed up many times. CDR3 nucleotide sequence: TGTGCCAGCAGCCAAGGCGGTAGGGAGCAGTACTTC. Amino acid sequence: CASSQGGREQYF. This chain uses TRBV3-1 with TRBJ2-7, with D unresolved. Germline V CDR1 and CDR2: LGHDT, YNNKEL (reference sequence). The V gene lost 1 base and the J gene lost 7 bases, with 8 bases spanning the gap. This CDR3 is 12 amino acids long.

The table lists this clonotype with many counts. This sequence joins TRBV6-1 and TRBJ2-7; 9 bases line up with TRBD1. The CDR3 is 14 amino acids. Looked up from germline, CDR1 is MNHNS and CDR2 is SASEGT. Unmatched junction bases numbered 6, after V lost 6 bases and J lost 3 bases. CDR3 sequence reads: CASRTGTGFYEQYF. CDR3 in DNA: TGTGCCAGCAGGACCGGGACAGGGTTCTACGAGCAGTACTTC.

The J gene is TRBJ2-1, the V gene TRBV5-1; TRBD1 aligns across 7 bases. V trimming: 1 base; J trimming: 4 bases; junction bases outside the gene matches: 2. The germline V gene encodes CDR1 SGHRS and CDR2 YFSETQ. This CDR3 is built from 14 residues. CDR3 nucleotides: TGCGCCAGCAGCTTGAACAGGGGTTACAATGAGCAGTTCTTC. This encodes CASSLNRGYNEQFF.

This clonotype was observed many times. The gene calls are TRBV5-1 and TRBJ1-2; 7 bases match TRBD1. The CDR3 spans 14 residues. The germline V gene has CDR1 SGHRS and CDR2 YFSETQ. Losses at the gene ends were 0 bases for V and 8 bases for J; bases not matched to a gene: 7. The CDR3 region is CASSLGVDREGYTF. The CDR3 bases are TGCGCCAGCAGCTTGGGAGTCGACAGGGAAGGCTACACCTTC.

This clonotype came up many times. The CDR3 DNA reads TGTGCCAGCAGTTTACCCAGGGGTAGGGGAAACACTGAAGCTTTCTTT. Translating gives CASSLPRGRGNTEAFF. V gene TRBV12-3 or TRBV12-4 combines with J gene TRBJ1-1; D is perhaps TRBD1 (6 bases). The CDR3 runs to 16 residues. V dropped 2 bases and J dropped 2 bases, with 15 bases sitting between them.

This clonotype was observed a handful of times. V and J are TRBV18 and TRBJ1-5; D call uncertain. The CDR3 loop spans 13 amino acids. Between the trimmed V and J ends, which lost 3 bases and 5 bases, there was a span of 8 bases. The germline V gene has CDR1 KGHSH and CDR2 LQKENI. The CDR3 sequence: CASSPSGDQPQHF. The CDR3 DNA follows: TGTGCCAGCTCACCGTCAGGCGATCAGCCCCAGCATTTT.